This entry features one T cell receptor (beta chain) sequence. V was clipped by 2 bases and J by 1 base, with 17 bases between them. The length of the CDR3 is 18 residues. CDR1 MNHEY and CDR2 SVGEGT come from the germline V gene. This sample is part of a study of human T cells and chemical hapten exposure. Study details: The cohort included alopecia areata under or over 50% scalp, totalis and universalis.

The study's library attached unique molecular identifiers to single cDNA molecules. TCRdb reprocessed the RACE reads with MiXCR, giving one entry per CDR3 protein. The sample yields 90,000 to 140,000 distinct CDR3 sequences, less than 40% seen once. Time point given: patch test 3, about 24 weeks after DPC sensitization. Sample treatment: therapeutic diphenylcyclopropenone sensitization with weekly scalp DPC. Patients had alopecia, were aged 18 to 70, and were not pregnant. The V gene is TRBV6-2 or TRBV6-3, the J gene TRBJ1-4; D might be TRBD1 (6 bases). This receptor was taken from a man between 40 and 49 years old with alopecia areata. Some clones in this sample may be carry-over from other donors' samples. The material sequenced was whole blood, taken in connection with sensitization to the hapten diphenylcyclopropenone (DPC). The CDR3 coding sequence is TGTGCCAGCAGTTACCCCGCAGGGGCTCCCCGAACTAATGAAAAACTGTTTTTT. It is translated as CASSYPAGAPRTNEKLFF.